What follows are 11 T cell receptor beta chains derived from one specimen sequenced in a study of regulatory T cells in long-lasting Graves disease. Construction of TCR beta libraries relied on iRepertoire HTBI primers and on Arm-PCR targeting CDR3 regions. Using its own MiXCR run on the multiplex PCR reads, TCRdb lists one record per CDR3 protein. The sample includes over 500,000 distinct CDR3 sequences, approximately 15% of them seen just once. As for time point: newly diagnosed GD, antithyroid drugs for less than 3 months. The TCR library was made from RNA extracted from PBMCs. The sample was also linked to a second study, of T cells in Graves' hyperthyroidism and ophthalmopathy.

Sequenced material: peripheral blood mononuclear cells (PBMCs), taken at new diagnosis, from a patient treated with antithyroid drugs. Receptors were obtained from a young woman with Graves disease.

The rearrangement uses TRBV5-4 and TRBJ2-7; D is ambiguous. Germline V gives CDR1 SGHNT, CDR2 YYREEE (reference sequence). This CDR3 has 14 residues. Trimming stripped 4 bases from V and 0 bases from J, with 11 bases between. CDR3 sequence reads: CASSRTDSSYEQYF. CDR3 bases: TGTGCCAGCAGCCGGACGGATAGCTCCTACGAGCAGTACTTC.

This clonotype was seen a few times. The V call is TRBV19, the J call TRBJ2-5; the match to TRBD2 covers 7 bases. The CDR3 has 14 amino acids. Germline CDR1 reads LNHDA; CDR2 reads SQIVND (reference sequence). V was pared by 5 bases and J by 5 bases, with 8 bases of the junction left unmatched. CDR3 nucleotide sequence: TGTGCCAGTAGTCGGGGTGCGGGGGTTGAGACCCAGTACTTC. Translated: CASSRGAGVETQYF. Full variable domain (outside the CDR3, taken from reference TRBV19 and TRBJ2-5): DGGITQSPKYLFRKEGQNVTLSCEQNLNHDAMYWYRQDPGQGLRLIYYSQIVNDFQKGDIAEGYSVSREKKESFPLTVTSAQKNPTAFYLCASSRGAGVETQYFGPGTRLLVL.

This clonotype was observed at least ten times. V gene TRBV2 combines with J gene TRBJ2-5, with 7 positions matching TRBD2. The CDR3 length is 15 residues. Trimming took 4 bases from V and 2 from J; bases not matched to a gene: 7. Germline V CDR1 and CDR2: SNHLY, FYNNEI. The CDR3 nucleotides are TGTGCCAGCAGTGGGGAGGGCGTGGGGCAAGAGACCCAGTACTTC. It translates to CASSGEGVGQETQYF.

This clonotype was observed many times. V usage is TRBV28 and J usage is TRBJ1-5; D is undetermined. The CDR3 totals 15 residues. Trimming stripped 6 bases from V and 2 bases from J, with 14 bases between. CDR1 is MDHEN and CDR2 is SYDVKM in the germline V gene. This CDR3 reads CASSPLGGGNQPQHF. CDR3 DNA sequence: TGTGCCAGCAGCCCTCTAGGAGGTGGCAATCAGCCCCAGCATTTT.

V usage is TRBV19 and J usage is TRBJ1-5; D not certain. CDR1 and CDR2 (germline): LNHDA, SQIVND (reference sequence). The CDR3 extends over 14 amino acids. The V end was cut by 7 bases, the J end by 0 bases, with 10 bases between. The CDR3 bases are TGTGCCAGTAATGTACAATATAGCAATCAGCCCCAGCATTTT. Translated, it gives CASNVQYSNQPQHF.

The chain recombines TRBV20-1 with TRBJ2-5, with unresolved D. Germline CDR1 DFQATT, CDR2 SNEGSKA (reference sequence). This CDR3 region has 14 residues. V was trimmed by 5 bases and J by 5 bases, leaving 18 bases between them. The CDR3 is CSAQIVVAVETQYF. CDR3 DNA sequence: TGCAGTGCTCAAATCGTAGTAGCTGTCGAGACCCAGTACTTC.

Many counts were recorded for this clonotype. The rearrangement joins TRBV3-1 to TRBJ1-1, with 8 bases matching TRBD1. J gave up 9 bases and V 3 bases, and 6 bases lay outside the gene matches. In germline, CDR1 is LGHDT, CDR2 YNNKEL (reference sequence). The CDR3 loop spans 13 amino acids. The CDR3 DNA sequence: TGTGCCAGCAGCCACGACAGGGGACCTAAAGCTTTCTTT. Its translation: CASSHDRGPKAFF.

There are many counts of this clonotype. This chain connects TRBV7-9 to TRBJ2-1, with D possibly TRBD2 on 7 matching bases. The CDR3 sequence is 15 residues long. Trimming stripped 5 bases from V and 5 bases from J, with 16 bases between. The germline V gene has CDR1 SEHNR and CDR2 FQNEAQ (reference sequence). The CDR3 DNA follows: TGTGCCAGCAGCCTCGGAGGGGGGGTGGACAATGAGCAGTTCTTC. This translates into CASSLGGGVDNEQFF.

The chain uses TRBV28 and TRBJ2-3; D not certain. The CDR3 has 16 amino acids. V lost 2 bases and J lost 4, with 16 bases in between. Germline V CDR1 and CDR2: MDHEN, SYDVKM. The CDR3 loop is CASSLVSPRIPDTQYF. As DNA, the CDR3 is TGTGCCAGCAGTTTAGTTAGCCCGAGGATCCCAGATACGCAGTATTTT.

The chain carries TRBV24-1 and TRBJ1-5; D might be TRBD1 (5 bases). V gave up 4 bases and J gave up 2 bases, with 8 bases separating them. This CDR3 has 14 amino acids. Germline loops: CDR1 KGHDR, CDR2 SFDVKD. DNA for the CDR3: TGTGCCACCAGTGAGTCGGGGGGCAATCAGCCCCAGCATTTT. The encoded protein is CATSESGGNQPQHF.

CDR3 protein: CASSFIRRGNSPLHF. Written as DNA, the CDR3 is TGTGCCAGCAGCTTTATTAGGAGGGGTAATTCACCCCTCCACTTT. The genes are TRBV5-6 and TRBJ1-6; a possible D gene is TRBD1 (5 bases). Trimming took off 2 bases at V and 6 bases at J, with 12 bases between the two ends. This CDR3 comprises 15 residues. The germline CDR1 and CDR2 sequences are SGHDT and YYEEEE.